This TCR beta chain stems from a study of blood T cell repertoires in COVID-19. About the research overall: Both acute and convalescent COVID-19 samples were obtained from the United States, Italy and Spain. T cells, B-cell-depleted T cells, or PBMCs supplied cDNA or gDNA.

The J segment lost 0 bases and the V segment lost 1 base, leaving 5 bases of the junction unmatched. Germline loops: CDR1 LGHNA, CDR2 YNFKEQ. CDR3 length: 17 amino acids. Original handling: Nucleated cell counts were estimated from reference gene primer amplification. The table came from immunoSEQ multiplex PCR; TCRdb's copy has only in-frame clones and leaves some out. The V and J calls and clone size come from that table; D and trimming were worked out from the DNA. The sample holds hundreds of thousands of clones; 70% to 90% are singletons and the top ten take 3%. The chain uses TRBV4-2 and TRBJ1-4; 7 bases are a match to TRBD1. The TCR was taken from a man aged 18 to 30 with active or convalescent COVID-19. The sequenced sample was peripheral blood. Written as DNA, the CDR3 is TGTGCCAGCAGCCAAGTGCGGCAGGGGGCAACTAATGAAAAACTGTTTTTT. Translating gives CASSQVRQGATNEKLFF.